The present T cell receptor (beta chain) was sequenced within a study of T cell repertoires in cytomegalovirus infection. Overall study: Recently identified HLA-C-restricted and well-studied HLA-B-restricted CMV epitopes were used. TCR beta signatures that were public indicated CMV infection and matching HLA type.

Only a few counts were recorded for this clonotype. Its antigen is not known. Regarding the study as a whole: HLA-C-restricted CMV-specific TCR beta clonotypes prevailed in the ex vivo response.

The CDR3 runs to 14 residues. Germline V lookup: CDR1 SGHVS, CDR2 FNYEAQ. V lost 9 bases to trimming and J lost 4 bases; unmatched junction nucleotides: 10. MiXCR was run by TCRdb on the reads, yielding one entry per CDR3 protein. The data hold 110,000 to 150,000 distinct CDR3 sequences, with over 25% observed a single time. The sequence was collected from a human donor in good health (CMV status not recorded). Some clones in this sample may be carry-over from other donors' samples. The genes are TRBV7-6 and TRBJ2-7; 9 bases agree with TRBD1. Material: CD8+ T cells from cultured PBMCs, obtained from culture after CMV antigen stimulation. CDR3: CASADRQGGYEQYF. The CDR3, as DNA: TGTGCCAGTGCAGACCGACAGGGGGGTTACGAGCAGTACTTC.